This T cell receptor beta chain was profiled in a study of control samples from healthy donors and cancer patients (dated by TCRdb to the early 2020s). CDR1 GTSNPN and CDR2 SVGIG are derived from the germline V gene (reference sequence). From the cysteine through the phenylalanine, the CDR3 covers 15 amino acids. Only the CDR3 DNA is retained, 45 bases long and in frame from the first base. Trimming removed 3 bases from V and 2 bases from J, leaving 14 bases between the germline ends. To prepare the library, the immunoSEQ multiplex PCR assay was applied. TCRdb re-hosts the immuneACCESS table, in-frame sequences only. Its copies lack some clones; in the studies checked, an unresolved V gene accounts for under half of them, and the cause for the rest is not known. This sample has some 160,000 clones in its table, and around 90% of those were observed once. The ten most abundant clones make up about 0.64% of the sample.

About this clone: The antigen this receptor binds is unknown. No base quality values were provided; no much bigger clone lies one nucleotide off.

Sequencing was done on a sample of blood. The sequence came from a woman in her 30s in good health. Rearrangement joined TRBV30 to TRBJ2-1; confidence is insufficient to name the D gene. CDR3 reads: CAWSQDVPPYNEQFF. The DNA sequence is TGTGCCTGGAGCCAGGACGTCCCCCCCTACAATGAGCAGTTCTTC.